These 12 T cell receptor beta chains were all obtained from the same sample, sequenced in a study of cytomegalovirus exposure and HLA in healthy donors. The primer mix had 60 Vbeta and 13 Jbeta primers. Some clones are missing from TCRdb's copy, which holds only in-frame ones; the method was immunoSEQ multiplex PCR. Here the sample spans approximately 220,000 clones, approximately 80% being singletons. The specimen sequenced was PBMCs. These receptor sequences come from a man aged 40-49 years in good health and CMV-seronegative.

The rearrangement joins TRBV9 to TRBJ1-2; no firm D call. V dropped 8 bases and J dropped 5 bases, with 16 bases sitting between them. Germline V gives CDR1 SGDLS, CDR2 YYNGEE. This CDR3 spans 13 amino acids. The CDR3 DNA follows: TGTGCCAGTCAAACGGAGTTCGGGTATGGCTACACCTTC. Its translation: CASQTEFGYGYTF.

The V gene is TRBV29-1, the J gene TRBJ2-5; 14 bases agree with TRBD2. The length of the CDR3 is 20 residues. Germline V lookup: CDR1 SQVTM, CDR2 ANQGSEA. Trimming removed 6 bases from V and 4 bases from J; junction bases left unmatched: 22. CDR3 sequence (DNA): TGCAGCGTGGGGTCCCCGGGACTAGCGGGAGTGAGTTGGTTGGGAGAGACCCAGTACTTC. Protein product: CSVGSPGLAGVSWLGETQYF.

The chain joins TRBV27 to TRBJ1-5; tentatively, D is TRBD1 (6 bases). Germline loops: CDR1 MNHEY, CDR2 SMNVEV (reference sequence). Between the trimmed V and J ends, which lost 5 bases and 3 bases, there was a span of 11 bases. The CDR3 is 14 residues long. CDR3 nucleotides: TGTGCCAGCAGTCCGGGGGGCGTCAATCAGCCCCAGCATTTT. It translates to CASSPGGVNQPQHF.

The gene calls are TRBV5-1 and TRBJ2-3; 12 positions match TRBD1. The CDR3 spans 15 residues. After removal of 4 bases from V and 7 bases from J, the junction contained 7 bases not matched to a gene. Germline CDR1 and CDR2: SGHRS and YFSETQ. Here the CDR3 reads CASSPGTGGANTQYF. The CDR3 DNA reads TGCGCCAGCAGCCCCGGGACAGGGGGCGCAAATACGCAGTATTTT. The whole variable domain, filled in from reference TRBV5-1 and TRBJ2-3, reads KAGVTQTPRYLIKTRGQQVTLSCSPISGHRSVSWYQQTPGQGLQFLFEYFSETQRNKGNFPGRFSGRQFSNSRSEMNVSTLELGDSALYLCASSPGTGGANTQYFGPGTRLTVL.

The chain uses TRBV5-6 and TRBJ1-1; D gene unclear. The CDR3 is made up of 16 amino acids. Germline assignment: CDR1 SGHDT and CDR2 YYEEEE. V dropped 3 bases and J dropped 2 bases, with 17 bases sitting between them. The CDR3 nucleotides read TGTGCCAGCAGCTCGTTTACGGGTCGAGTAAACACTGAAGCTTTCTTT. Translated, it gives CASSSFTGRVNTEAFF.

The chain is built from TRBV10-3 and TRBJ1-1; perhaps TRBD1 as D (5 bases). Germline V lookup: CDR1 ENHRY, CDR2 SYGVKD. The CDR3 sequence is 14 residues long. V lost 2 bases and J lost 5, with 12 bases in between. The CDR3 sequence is CAISERSGRTEAFF. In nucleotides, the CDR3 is TGTGCCATCAGTGAGAGGTCAGGGAGGACTGAAGCTTTCTTT.

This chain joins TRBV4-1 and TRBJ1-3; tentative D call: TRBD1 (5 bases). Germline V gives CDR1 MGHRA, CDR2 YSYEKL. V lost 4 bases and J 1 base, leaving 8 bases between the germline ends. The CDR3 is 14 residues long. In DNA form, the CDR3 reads TGCGCCAGCAGCCTCCAGGGATCTGGAAACACCATATATTTT. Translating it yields CASSLQGSGNTIYF.

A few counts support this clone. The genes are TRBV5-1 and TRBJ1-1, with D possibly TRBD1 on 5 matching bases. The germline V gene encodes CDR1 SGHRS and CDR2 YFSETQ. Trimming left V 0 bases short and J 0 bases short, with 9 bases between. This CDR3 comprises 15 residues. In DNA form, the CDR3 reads TGCGCCAGCAGCTTGGTGGCAGGGATGAACACTGAAGCTTTCTTT. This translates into CASSLVAGMNTEAFF. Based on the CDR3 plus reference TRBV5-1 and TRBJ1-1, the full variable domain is KAGVTQTPRYLIKTRGQQVTLSCSPISGHRSVSWYQQTPGQGLQFLFEYFSETQRNKGNFPGRFSGRQFSNSRSEMNVSTLELGDSALYLCASSLVAGMNTEAFFGQGTRLTVV.

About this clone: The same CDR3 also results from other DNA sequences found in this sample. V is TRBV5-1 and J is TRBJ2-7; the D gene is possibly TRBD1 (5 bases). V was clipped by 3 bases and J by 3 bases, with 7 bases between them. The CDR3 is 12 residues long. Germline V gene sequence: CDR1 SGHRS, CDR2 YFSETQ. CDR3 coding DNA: TGCGCCAGCAGCTCCGACAGCTACGAGCAGTACTTC. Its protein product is CASSSDSYEQYF. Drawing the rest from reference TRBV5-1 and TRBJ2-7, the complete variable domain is KAGVTQTPRYLIKTRGQQVTLSCSPISGHRSVSWYQQTPGQGLQFLFEYFSETQRNKGNFPGRFSGRQFSNSRSEMNVSTLELGDSALYLCASSSDSYEQYFGPGTRLTVT.

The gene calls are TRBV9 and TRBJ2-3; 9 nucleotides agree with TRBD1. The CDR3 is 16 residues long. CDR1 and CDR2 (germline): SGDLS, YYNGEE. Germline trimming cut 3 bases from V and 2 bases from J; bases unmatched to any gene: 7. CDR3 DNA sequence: TGTGCCAGCAGCGGCCCACAGGGGGCACCCACAGATACGCAGTATTTT. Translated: CASSGPQGAPTDTQYF.

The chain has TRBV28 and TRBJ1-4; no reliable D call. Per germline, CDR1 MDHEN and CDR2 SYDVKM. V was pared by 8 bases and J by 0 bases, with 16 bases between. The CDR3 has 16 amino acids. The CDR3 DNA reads TGTGCCAGCTCTCTCCCTGGGAGTGCAACTAATGAAAAACTGTTTTTT. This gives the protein CASSLPGSATNEKLFF. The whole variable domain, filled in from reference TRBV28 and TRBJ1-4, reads DVKVTQSSRYLVKRTGEKVFLECVQDMDHENMFWYRQDPGLGLRLIYFSYDVKMKEKGDIPEGYSVSREKKERFSLILESASTNQTSMYLCASSLPGSATNEKLFFGSGTQLSVL.

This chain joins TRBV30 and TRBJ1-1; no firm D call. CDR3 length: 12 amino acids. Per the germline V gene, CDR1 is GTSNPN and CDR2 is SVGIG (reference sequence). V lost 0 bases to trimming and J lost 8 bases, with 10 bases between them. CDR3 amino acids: CAWSVLAKEAFF. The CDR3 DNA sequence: TGTGCCTGGAGTGTACTTGCCAAGGAAGCTTTCTTT.